These 26 T cell receptor beta chains were all obtained from the same sample, sequenced in a study of T cell responses to AZD1222 COVID-19 vaccine. The method was immunoSEQ multiplex PCR; TCRdb's version includes in-frame clones alone and lacks a portion of them. The table records around 84,000 clones, roughly 82% of them present only once. Here the sequenced sample was peripheral blood, taken on day 0 of AZD1222 vaccination. The receptors here all came from an adult in good health.

J is TRBJ1-4 and V is TRBV28; D gene uncertain. Germline lookup yields CDR1 MDHEN and CDR2 SYDVKM. Trimming left V 6 bases short and J 2 bases short, with 16 bases between. This CDR3 has 16 residues. The DNA for the CDR3 is TGTGCCAGCAGGTTTTACAGTGATTCGACTAATGAAAAACTGTTTTTT. This sequence encodes CASRFYSDSTNEKLFF.

The chain recombines TRBV28 with TRBJ1-1; tentatively, D is TRBD1 (6 bases). This CDR3 has 13 residues. Germline V gene sequence: CDR1 MDHEN, CDR2 SYDVKM. Trimming pared 6 bases from V and 5 bases from J, leaving 13 bases between. DNA for the CDR3: TGTGCCAGCAGACAGGGATGGCGTACTGAAGCTTTCTTT. This encodes CASRQGWRTEAFF.

The rearrangement uses TRBV5-1 and TRBJ2-6; possibly TRBD1 for D (6 bases). The CDR3 consists of 18 residues. CDR1 is SGHRS and CDR2 is YFSETQ in the germline V gene. Between the trimmed V and J ends, which lost 1 base and 0 bases, there was a span of 14 bases. CDR3 DNA sequence: TGCGCCAGCAGCTTGAGGGCCGGACAGAACTCTGGGGCCAACGTCCTGACTTTC. Amino acids: CASSLRAGQNSGANVLTF.

The rearrangement links TRBV6-6 to TRBJ2-1; no definite D call. Germline loops: CDR1 MNHNY, CDR2 SVGAGI (reference sequence). V lost 4 bases to trimming and J lost 15 bases, with 16 bases between them. The CDR3 length is 12 residues. CDR3 residues: CASSFPSGEVFF. CDR3 DNA sequence: TGTGCCAGCAGTTTCCCCTCAGGCGAGGTGTTCTTC.

This clone occurred once. The genes are TRBV29-1 and TRBJ1-4, with 10 bases matching TRBD1. Germline V gives CDR1 SQVTM, CDR2 ANQGSEA. The J segment lost 8 bases and the V segment lost 7 bases, leaving 10 bases of the junction unmatched. The CDR3 totals 14 residues. The CDR3 DNA sequence: TGCAGCGCCATATCGCCGGGACAGGGGGAAAAACTGTTTTTT. Translating gives CSAISPGQGEKLFF. The whole variable domain, remainder taken from reference TRBV29-1 and TRBJ1-4, is SAVISQKPSRDICQRGTSLTIQCQVDSQVTMMFWYRQQPGQSLTLIATANQGSEATYESGFVIDKFPISRPNLTFSTLTVSNMSPEDSSIYLCSAISPGQGEKLFFGSGTQLSVL.

The V and J genes are TRBV20-1 and TRBJ1-1; D uncertain. The CDR3 is made up of 11 amino acids. Germline V gene lookup returns CDR1 DFQATT and CDR2 SNEGSKA (reference sequence). V was pared by 3 bases and J by 3 bases, with 5 bases between. The CDR3 sequence: CSASWDTEAFF. The CDR3 DNA follows: TGCAGTGCTAGCTGGGACACTGAAGCTTTCTTT.

The CDR3 here is CASSFNRDSSYEQYF. In nucleotides, the CDR3 is TGTGCCAGCAGCTTTAATCGGGATTCCTCCTACGAGCAGTACTTC. The rearrangement links TRBV11-2 to TRBJ2-7; possibly TRBD2 for D (5 bases). Germline values: CDR1 SGHAT, CDR2 FQNNGV. Trimming cost V 3 bases and J 0 bases, with 12 bases left between them. There are 15 residues in the CDR3.

The V and J genes are TRBV7-9 and TRBJ1-2; 11 bases are a match to TRBD1. Unmatched junction bases numbered 7, after V lost 5 bases and J lost 8 bases. The CDR3 is made up of 14 amino acids. Germline V gene lookup returns CDR1 SEHNR and CDR2 FQNEAQ (reference sequence). CDR3 protein: CASSESGTGGGYTF. The DNA of the CDR3 is TGTGCCAGCAGCGAATCCGGGACAGGGGGAGGCTACACCTTC.

This clone was detected a few times. The chain links TRBV5-6 to TRBJ2-7; 7 bases map to TRBD2. This CDR3 region has 17 residues. J was trimmed by 0 bases and V by 1 base; bases with no gene match: 10. CDR1 is SGHDT and CDR2 is YYEEEE in the germline V gene. CDR3 nucleotides: TGTGCCAGCAGCTTGAGTTGGCTAGCGGATGACTCCTACGAGCAGTACTTC. Its protein is CASSLSWLADDSYEQYF.

The CDR3 is CATSRARDFTDTQYF. In nucleotides, the CDR3 is TGTGCCACCAGCAGAGCTCGGGACTTCACAGATACGCAGTATTTT. The gene calls are TRBV15 and TRBJ2-3, with TRBD2 as a possible D gene (6 bases). V lost 1 base and J 2 bases, leaving 10 bases between the germline ends. Germline CDR1 and CDR2: LNHNV and YYDKDF (reference sequence). The CDR3 totals 15 residues.

The chain joins TRBV4-3 to TRBJ2-1; 12 bases align to TRBD2. The CDR3 loop spans 16 amino acids. CDR1 is LGHNA, CDR2 YSLEER, per germline. The V and J ends lost 3 bases and 4 bases, in that order; junction bases with no gene match: 4. The CDR3 here is CASSQTTSGRYNEQFF. Here the CDR3 DNA reads TGCGCCAGCAGCCAGACCACTAGCGGGAGGTACAATGAGCAGTTCTTC.

V and J are TRBV11-2 and TRBJ1-5, with unresolved D. Trimming removed 3 bases at V and 5 bases at J, with 11 bases between. Germline V lookup: CDR1 SGHAT, CDR2 FQNNGV. The CDR3 has 14 amino acids. The CDR3 region is CASSFGIFDQPQHF. The CDR3, as DNA: TGTGCCAGCAGCTTCGGGATTTTCGATCAGCCCCAGCATTTT.

This chain connects TRBV29-1 to TRBJ2-3; D is tentatively TRBD1 or TRBD2 (5 bases each). The V and J ends lost 5 bases and 0 bases respectively, with 15 bases between them. The CDR3 has 15 amino acids. Germline-derived CDR1 and CDR2 are SQVTM and ANQGSEA. CDR3 bases: TGCAGCGTTCTCGGGGCAGACTCAAGCACAGATACGCAGTATTTT. This gives the protein CSVLGADSSTDTQYF.

The genes are TRBV28 and TRBJ1-4; D is possibly TRBD1 (5 bases). In germline, CDR1 is MDHEN, CDR2 SYDVKM. V was clipped by 3 bases and J by 7 bases, with 18 bases between them. The length of the CDR3 is 16 residues. CDR3 bases: TGTGCCAGCAGTTTCAACGGTGGGGGTTCGATTGAAAAACTGTTTTTT. Translated: CASSFNGGGSIEKLFF.

The chain carries TRBV28 and TRBJ1-2, with 9 bases aligning to TRBD1. V lost 2 bases to trimming and J lost 5 bases; unmatched junction nucleotides: 9. This CDR3 has 16 amino acids. Germline V lookup: CDR1 MDHEN, CDR2 SYDVKM. The CDR3 coding sequence is TGTGCCAGCAGTTTAAGGGGACAGGGAGACTTGTATGGCTACACCTTC. Translation gives CASSLRGQGDLYGYTF.

For the CDR3, the DNA is TGTGCCAGCTCACCGTTTGGGACAGTTAATGAAAAACTGTTTTTT. Translation: CASSPFGTVNEKLFF. This sequence joins TRBV18 and TRBJ1-4; TRBD1 matches at 7 bases. The CDR3 is made up of 15 amino acids. Trimming cost V 3 bases and J 4 bases; bases outside gene matches: 5. Looked up from germline, CDR1 is KGHSH and CDR2 is LQKENI.

The chain has TRBV19 and TRBJ2-7; 7 bases fit TRBD1. Losses at the gene ends were 3 bases for V and 0 bases for J; bases not matched to a gene: 11. CDR1 is LNHDA and CDR2 is SQIVND in the germline V gene (reference sequence). CDR3 size: 17 residues. DNA for the CDR3: TGTGCCAGTAGTATCGCTAAAGGGGGCTCAAGCTCCTACGAGCAGTACTTC. Encoded protein: CASSIAKGGSSSYEQYF.

The rearrangement uses TRBV5-1 and TRBJ2-7, with TRBD2 matching 7 bases. The CDR3 is 15 residues long. Germline V gives CDR1 SGHRS, CDR2 YFSETQ. V lost 0 bases and J lost 5; bases outside the gene matches: 8. The CDR3 DNA sequence: TGCGCCAGCAGCTTGGACTCCGGGACTATGAACGAGCAGTACTTC. It codes for CASSLDSGTMNEQYF.

CDR3 protein: CASSEGQGAGEKLFF. The CDR3 bases are TGTGCCAGCAGCGAGGGACAGGGGGCCGGTGAAAAACTGTTTTTT. The chain has TRBV6-5 and TRBJ1-4; 12 nucleotides match TRBD1. The CDR3 loop spans 15 amino acids. The trim removed 6 bases at V and 7 bases at J, leaving 6 bases unmatched. Per the germline V gene, CDR1 is MNHEY and CDR2 is SVGAGI.

The chain links TRBV7-9 to TRBJ1-5; 10 nucleotides match TRBD1. Germline V gene data show CDR1 as SEHNR and CDR2 as FQNEAQ (reference sequence). Germline trimming cut 4 bases from V and 3 bases from J; bases unmatched to any gene: 3. This CDR3 comprises 15 residues. CDR3: CASSSTGGVNQPQHF. CDR3 nucleotide sequence: TGTGCCAGCAGCTCGACAGGGGGCGTCAATCAGCCCCAGCATTTT. Full variable domain (missing parts from reference TRBV7-9 and TRBJ1-5): DTGVSQNPRHKITKRGQNVTFRCDPISEHNRLYWYRQTLGQGPEFLTYFQNEAQLEKSRLLSDRFSAERPKGSFSTLEIQRTEQGDSAMYLCASSSTGGVNQPQHFGDGTRLSIL.

This clone was counted between two and nine times. The chain combines TRBV7-9 with TRBJ2-7; possible D gene TRBD1, 6 bases. The CDR3 extends over 13 amino acids. Germline V gene data show CDR1 as SEHNR and CDR2 as FQNEAQ (reference sequence). The V gene lost 3 bases and the J gene lost 5 bases, with 11 bases spanning the gap. Here the CDR3 reads CASSFGNRDEQYF. The CDR3 DNA is TGTGCCAGCAGCTTTGGAAACAGGGACGAGCAGTACTTC.

The V and J genes are TRBV6-1 and TRBJ2-3, with D possibly matching TRBD2 (7 bases). The CDR3 extends over 15 amino acids. Trimming took 2 bases from V and 4 from J, leaving 13 bases between them. Germline V CDR1 and CDR2: MNHNS, SASEGT. CDR3 protein: CASSETGGGADTQYF. CDR3 nucleotide sequence: TGTGCCAGCAGTGAAACGGGGGGCGGTGCAGATACGCAGTATTTT.

The chain links TRBV6-6 to TRBJ2-2; D is unresolved. V lost 7 bases, J lost 7 bases, and 4 bases lay in between. The CDR3 is 10 amino acids. CDR1 and CDR2 (germline): MNHNY, SVGAGI (reference sequence). CDR3 nucleotides: TGTGCCAGCAAATACGGGGAGCTGTTTTTT. Translated: CASKYGELFF.

CDR3 protein: CASSLPVGSFDGYTF. CDR3 DNA sequence: TGTGCCAGCAGCTTACCCGTGGGTTCGTTCGATGGCTACACCTTC. V is TRBV5-6 and J is TRBJ1-2; D not resolved. V shed 2 bases and J shed 6 bases, with 17 bases lying between them. Germline V CDR1 and CDR2: SGHDT, YYEEEE. The CDR3 is made up of 15 amino acids.

This clone has only a few counts. The chain recombines TRBV5-1 with TRBJ2-7, with D unclear. The germline gives CDR1 SGHRS, CDR2 YFSETQ. V lost 6 bases and J lost 0, with 10 bases in between. CDR3 length equals 13 residues. Written as DNA, the CDR3 is TGCGCCAGCACCGCGACCACCTCCTACGAGCAGTACTTC. It codes for CASTATTSYEQYF.

The rearrangement joins TRBV10-2 to TRBJ2-3; no definite D call. This CDR3 comprises 15 residues. Germline lookup yields CDR1 WSHSY and CDR2 SAAADI. Trimming left V 2 bases short and J 8 bases short, with 17 bases between. As DNA, the CDR3 is TGCGCCAGCAGTGAGGGCCGAACCCTAATCCGTACGCAGTATTTT. Its protein is CASSEGRTLIRTQYF.